This entry lists 18 T cell receptor beta chains sequenced from one sample in a study of early T cells in non-severe SARS-CoV-2 infection. MiXCR, applied by TCRdb to the 5' RACE reads, yields one record per CDR3 protein. The top ten clones hold around 4% of a sample with roughly 26,000 distinct CDR3 sequences, 5.1% of them seen once. The sample comprised whole blood. Receptor source: an adult who was a healthcare worker with PCR-confirmed SARS-CoV-2 infection or an uninfected control (not recorded which).

This clonotype was seen repeatedly, ten times or more. The chain links TRBV9 to TRBJ1-2, with D possibly being TRBD1 (5 bases). V gave up 0 bases and J gave up 7 bases, with 10 bases separating them. The CDR3 length is 13 residues. Germline CDR1 is SGDLS and CDR2 is YYNGEE. The CDR3 loop reads CASSVAGNSGYTF. As DNA, the CDR3 is TGTGCCAGCAGCGTAGCAGGGAACAGTGGCTACACCTTC.

This rearrangement joins TRBV6-6 to TRBJ1-4; TRBD1 aligns across 7 bases. Trimming at V came to 3 bases and at J to 6 bases, leaving 7 bases not matched to a gene. The CDR3 totals 15 residues. The germline V gene has CDR1 MNHNY and CDR2 SVGAGI (reference sequence). The CDR3 loop reads CASSYPGRGDEKLFF. As DNA, the CDR3 is TGTGCCAGCAGTTATCCGGGCAGGGGGGATGAAAAACTGTTTTTT.

There are many counts of this clonotype. This chain connects TRBV5-1 to TRBJ1-1, with TRBD1 as a possible D gene (6 bases). Deletions cut 1 base from V and 8 bases from J, with 12 bases between. The germline V gene encodes CDR1 SGHRS and CDR2 YFSETQ. This CDR3 has 13 residues. The chain's CDR3 is CASSLNDRFEAFF. In DNA, the CDR3 is TGCGCCAGCAGCTTGAATGACAGGTTCGAAGCTTTCTTT.

This clonotype was recorded many times. The chain uses TRBV12-3 or TRBV12-4 and TRBJ1-2, with D possibly matching TRBD1 (6 bases). This CDR3 region has 13 residues. Trimming shortened V by 6 bases and J by 3 bases, and 11 bases separated the two germline ends. The CDR3 sequence is CASRVTGYYGYTF. CDR3 bases: TGTGCCAGCAGAGTTACAGGGTACTATGGCTACACCTTC.

Many counts were recorded for this clonotype. This chain connects TRBV11-2 to TRBJ2-3; the D gene is possibly TRBD2 (5 bases). The V end lost 1 base, the J end lost 0 bases, and 14 bases lay between the germline ends. The CDR3 runs 17 residues. Germline V gene lookup returns CDR1 SGHAT and CDR2 FQNNGV. This chain's CDR3 is CASSLAPTRDSTDTQYF. CDR3 nucleotides: TGTGCCAGCAGCTTAGCTCCGACACGGGATAGCACAGATACGCAGTATTTT.

At least ten counts were recorded for this clonotype. This chain links TRBV7-8 with TRBJ1-1, with unresolved D. The CDR3 sequence is 15 residues long. The germline gives CDR1 SGHVS, CDR2 FQNEAQ. The V and J ends lost 0 bases and 1 base respectively, with 9 bases between them. This CDR3 is CASSLAQLQNTEAFF. CDR3 bases: TGTGCCAGCAGCTTAGCCCAGCTACAGAACACTGAAGCTTTCTTT. The whole variable domain, remainder taken from reference TRBV7-8 and TRBJ1-1, is GAGVSQSPRYKVAKRGQDVALRCDPISGHVSLFWYQQALGQGPEFLTYFQNEAQLDKSGLPSDRFFAERPEGSVSTLKIQRTQQEDSAVYLCASSLAQLQNTEAFFGQGTRLTVV.

In its sample, this clonotype ranks as medium-sized. The rearrangement uses TRBV21-1 and TRBJ1-6; no check of the table's D call, TRBD1, against the DNA was made. TRBV21-1 is a listed pseudogene. This CDR3 is built from 18 residues. As DNA, the CDR3 is TGTGCCAGCAGCAAAGAAGACTTTATCGGGACAGAAAATTCACCCCTCCACTTT. Its translation: CASSKEDFIGTENSPLHF.

In its sample, this clonotype was seen a few times. The CDR3 DNA sequence: TGTGCCAGCAGCCGAACAGTAGGGGAGAATGAGCAGTTCTTC. As protein: CASSRTVGENEQFF. The chain joins TRBV9 to TRBJ2-1; D possibly matches TRBD1 or TRBD2 (5 bases each). V dropped 4 bases and J dropped 7 bases, with 15 bases sitting between them. The CDR3 is 14 residues long. Germline V gene lookup returns CDR1 SGDLS and CDR2 YYNGEE.

This clonotype has a count of ten or more. V gene TRBV19 combines with J gene TRBJ1-5, with D possibly TRBD1 on 5 matching bases. Per the germline V gene, CDR1 is LNHDA and CDR2 is SQIVND (reference sequence). Deletions cut 6 bases from V and 5 bases from J, with 11 bases between. This CDR3 contains 13 residues. The CDR3 region has the DNA TGTGCCAGTAGAAAGACAGAGGATCAGCCCCAGCATTTT. It translates to CASRKTEDQPQHF.

This clonotype was picked up many times. The CDR3 bases are TGTGCCAGCAGTGATTTACCGGGACAGGGCAACAATGAGCAGTTCTTC. It encodes CASSDLPGQGNNEQFF. The V and J genes are TRBV6-4 and TRBJ2-1; 9 bases line up with TRBD1. The CDR3 consists of 16 residues. Germline values: CDR1 MRHNA, CDR2 SNTAGT. J lost 5 bases, V lost 3 bases, and 8 bases had no gene match.

The rearrangement uses TRBV28 and TRBJ1-3; 7 bases agree with TRBD1. CDR1 is MDHEN and CDR2 is SYDVKM in the germline V gene. The CDR3 length is 15 residues. Germline trimming cut 7 bases from V and 0 bases from J; bases unmatched to any gene: 6. The DNA for the CDR3 is TGTGCCAGCACCCCTGGGACAGACTCTGGAAACACCATATATTTT. Amino acids: CASTPGTDSGNTIYF.

In this sample, this clonotype is medium-sized. The rearrangement uses TRBV9 and TRBJ2-3; D gene ambiguous. Germline V gene sequence: CDR1 SGDLS, CDR2 YYNGEE. The V end was cut by 3 bases, the J end by 0 bases, with 11 bases between. The CDR3 consists of 15 residues. The CDR3 protein is CASSERTASTDTQYF. CDR3 DNA sequence: TGTGCCAGCAGCGAAAGGACGGCTAGCACAGATACGCAGTATTTT.

The chain uses TRBV6-1 and TRBJ1-2, with 7 bases identical to TRBD1. CDR3 length: 17 residues. The J segment lost 0 bases and the V segment lost 0 bases, leaving 7 bases of the junction unmatched. Germline assignment: CDR1 MNHNS and CDR2 SASEGT. The CDR3 protein is CASSEAGRGTANYGYTF. The DNA of the CDR3 is TGTGCCAGCAGTGAAGCAGGCAGGGGGACGGCTAACTATGGCTACACCTTC.

This chain uses TRBV20-1 with TRBJ2-3, with D hard to call. The CDR3 sequence is 17 residues long. The V and J ends lost 0 bases and 2 bases respectively, with 18 bases between them. Looked up from germline, CDR1 is DFQATT and CDR2 is SNEGSKA (reference sequence). CDR3 coding DNA: TGCAGTGCTAGAGATGGAGCGAGAGGATGGGACACAGATACGCAGTATTTT. It encodes CSARDGARGWDTDTQYF.

This clonotype was counted at least ten times. In nucleotides, the CDR3 is TGTGCCAGCAGTTACGACAGGGGGAACACCGGGGAGCTGTTTTTT. Its translation is CASSYDRGNTGELFF. The chain links TRBV6-2 or TRBV6-3 to TRBJ2-2, with TRBD1 matching 8 bases. Germline CDR1 MNHEY, CDR2 SVGEGT. This CDR3 contains 15 residues. V shed 2 bases and J 1 base; nucleotides not matched to a gene: 0.

At least ten counts were recorded for this clonotype. The V and J genes are TRBV27 and TRBJ2-5; D is ambiguous. Trimming stripped 8 bases from V and 0 bases from J, with 4 bases between. CDR1 is MNHEY, CDR2 SMNVEV, per germline (reference sequence). The CDR3 consists of 11 residues. This chain's CDR3 is CASRYQETQYF. The CDR3 DNA is TGTGCCAGCCGGTACCAAGAGACCCAGTACTTC.

The V call is TRBV6-2 or TRBV6-3, the J call TRBJ2-1, with 9 bases lining up with TRBD2. The CDR3 runs 18 residues. The germline V gene has CDR1 MNHEY and CDR2 SVGEGT. V lost 3 bases to trimming and J lost 4 bases; unmatched junction nucleotides: 13. Here the CDR3 DNA reads TGTGCCAGCAGTTATGAGATCGGGCTAGCGGGGACGTACAATGAGCAGTTCTTC. Its translation is CASSYEIGLAGTYNEQFF.

Points on this clonotype: Since a much larger clone is just one base distant, this may be a read error. The chain has TRBV29-1 and TRBJ2-3, with D possibly being TRBD1 (5 bases). Trimming took 1 base from V and 1 from J, leaving 15 bases between them. Germline CDR1 and CDR2: SQVTM and ANQGSEA. The CDR3 is 16 residues long. CDR3 in amino acids: CSVEGTSASGTDTQYF. CDR3 DNA: TGCAGCGTTGAAGGGACATCTGCCTCAGGCACAGATACGCAGTATTTT.